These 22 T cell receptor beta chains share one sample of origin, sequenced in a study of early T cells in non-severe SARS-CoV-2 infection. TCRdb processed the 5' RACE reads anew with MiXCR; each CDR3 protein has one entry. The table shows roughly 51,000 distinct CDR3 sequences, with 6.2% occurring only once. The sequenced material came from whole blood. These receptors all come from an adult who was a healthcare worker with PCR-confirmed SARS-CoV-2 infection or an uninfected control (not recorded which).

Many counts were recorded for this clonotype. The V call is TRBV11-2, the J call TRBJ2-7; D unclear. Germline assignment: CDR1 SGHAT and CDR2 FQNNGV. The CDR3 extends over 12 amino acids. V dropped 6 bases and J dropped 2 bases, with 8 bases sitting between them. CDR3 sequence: CASRDGTYEQYF. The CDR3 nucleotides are TGTGCCAGCAGGGACGGTACCTACGAGCAGTACTTC. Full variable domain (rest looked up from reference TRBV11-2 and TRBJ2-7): EAGVAQSPRYKIIEKRQSVAFWCNPISGHATLYWYQQILGQGPKLLIQFQNNGVVDDSQLPKDRFSAERLKGVDSTLKIQPAKLEDSAVYLCASRDGTYEQYFGPGTRLTVT.

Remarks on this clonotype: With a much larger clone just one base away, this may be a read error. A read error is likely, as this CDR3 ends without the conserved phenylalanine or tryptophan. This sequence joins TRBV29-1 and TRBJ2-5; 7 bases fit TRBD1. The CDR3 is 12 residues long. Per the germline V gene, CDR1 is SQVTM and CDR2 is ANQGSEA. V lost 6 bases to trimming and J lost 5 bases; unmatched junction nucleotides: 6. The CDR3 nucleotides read TGCAGCGTCACACAGGGGTCCGAGACCCAGTACTCC. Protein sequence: CSVTQGSETQYS.

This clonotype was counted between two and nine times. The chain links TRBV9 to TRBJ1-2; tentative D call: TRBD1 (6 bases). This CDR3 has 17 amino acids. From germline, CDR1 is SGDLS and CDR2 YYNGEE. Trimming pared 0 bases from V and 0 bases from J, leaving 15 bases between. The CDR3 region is CASSVDRSQGANYGYTF. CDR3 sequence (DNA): TGTGCCAGCAGCGTAGATCGCTCACAGGGAGCTAACTATGGCTACACCTTC.

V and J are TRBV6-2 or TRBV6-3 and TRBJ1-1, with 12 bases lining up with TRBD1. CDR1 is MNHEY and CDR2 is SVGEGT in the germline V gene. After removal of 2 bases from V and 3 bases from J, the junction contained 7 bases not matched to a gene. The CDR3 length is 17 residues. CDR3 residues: CASSYVQGQGADTEAFF. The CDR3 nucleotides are TGTGCCAGCAGTTACGTCCAGGGACAGGGGGCGGACACTGAAGCTTTCTTT.

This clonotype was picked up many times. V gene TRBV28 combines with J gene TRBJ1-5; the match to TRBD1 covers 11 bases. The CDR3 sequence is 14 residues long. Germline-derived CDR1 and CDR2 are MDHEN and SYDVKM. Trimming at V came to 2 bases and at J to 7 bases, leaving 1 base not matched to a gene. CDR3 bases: TGTGCCAGCAGTTTAGGACAGGGGGCCCAGCCCCAGCATTTT. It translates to CASSLGQGAQPQHF.

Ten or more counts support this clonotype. CDR3 loop: CAWSAGDRVALNNEQFF. CDR3 coding DNA: TGTGCCTGGAGTGCGGGGGACAGGGTAGCACTAAACAATGAGCAGTTCTTC. The chain carries TRBV30 and TRBJ2-1, with 9 bases identical to TRBD1. Germline V gene data show CDR1 as GTSNPN and CDR2 as SVGIG (reference sequence). The CDR3 contains 17 residues. Trimming at V came to 1 base and at J to 5 bases, leaving 12 bases not matched to a gene.

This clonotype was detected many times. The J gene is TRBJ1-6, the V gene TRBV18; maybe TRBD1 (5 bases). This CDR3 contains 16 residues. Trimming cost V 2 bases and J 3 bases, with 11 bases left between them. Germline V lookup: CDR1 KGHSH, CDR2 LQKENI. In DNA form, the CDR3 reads TGTGCCAGCTCACCAGGAGAAGGGGTCTATAATTCACCCCTCCACTTT. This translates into CASSPGEGVYNSPLHF.

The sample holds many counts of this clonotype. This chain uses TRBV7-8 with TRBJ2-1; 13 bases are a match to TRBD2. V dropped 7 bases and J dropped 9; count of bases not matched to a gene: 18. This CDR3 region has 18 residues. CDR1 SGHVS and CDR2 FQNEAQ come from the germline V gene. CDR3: CASKPGLAGTPLILEQFF. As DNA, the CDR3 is TGTGCCAGCAAACCGGGACTAGCGGGGACCCCTCTCATTCTTGAGCAGTTCTTC.

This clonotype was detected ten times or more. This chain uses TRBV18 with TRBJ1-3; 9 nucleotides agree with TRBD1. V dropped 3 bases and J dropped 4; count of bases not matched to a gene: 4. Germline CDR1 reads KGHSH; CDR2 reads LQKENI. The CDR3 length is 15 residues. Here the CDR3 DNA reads TGTGCCAGCTCACCGGGACAGGGATACGGAAACACCATATATTTT. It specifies CASSPGQGYGNTIYF.

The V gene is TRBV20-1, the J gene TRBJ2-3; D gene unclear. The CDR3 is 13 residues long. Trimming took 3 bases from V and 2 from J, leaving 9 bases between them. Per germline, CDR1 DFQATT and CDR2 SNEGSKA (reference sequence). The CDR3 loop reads CSARRSFTDTQYF. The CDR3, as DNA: TGCAGTGCTAGGCGCAGCTTCACAGATACGCAGTATTTT.

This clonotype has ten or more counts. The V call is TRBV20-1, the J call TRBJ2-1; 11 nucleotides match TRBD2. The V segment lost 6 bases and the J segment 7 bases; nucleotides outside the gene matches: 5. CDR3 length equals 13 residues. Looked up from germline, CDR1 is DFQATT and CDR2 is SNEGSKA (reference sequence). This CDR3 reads CSAGTSGANEQFF. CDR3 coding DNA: TGCAGTGCCGGGACTAGCGGAGCGAATGAGCAGTTCTTC.

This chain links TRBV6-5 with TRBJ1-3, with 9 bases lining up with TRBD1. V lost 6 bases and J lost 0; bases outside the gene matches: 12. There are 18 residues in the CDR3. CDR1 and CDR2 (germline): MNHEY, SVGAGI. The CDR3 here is CASSSGRDRAISGNTIYF. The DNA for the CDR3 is TGTGCCAGCAGCTCGGGGAGGGACAGGGCAATCTCTGGAAACACCATATATTTT.

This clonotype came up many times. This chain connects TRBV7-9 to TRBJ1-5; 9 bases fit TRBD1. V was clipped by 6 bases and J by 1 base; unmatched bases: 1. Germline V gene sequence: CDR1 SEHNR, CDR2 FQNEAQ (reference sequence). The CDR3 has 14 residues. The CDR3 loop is CASRGQGSNQPQHF. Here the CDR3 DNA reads TGTGCCAGCAGAGGACAGGGGAGCAATCAGCCCCAGCATTTT.

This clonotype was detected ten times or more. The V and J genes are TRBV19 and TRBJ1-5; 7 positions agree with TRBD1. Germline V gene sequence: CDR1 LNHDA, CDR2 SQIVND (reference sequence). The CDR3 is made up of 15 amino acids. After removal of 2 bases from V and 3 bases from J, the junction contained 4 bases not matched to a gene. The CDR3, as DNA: TGTGCCAGTAGTATATCTCAGGGGGACAATCAGCCCCAGCATTTT. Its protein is CASSISQGDNQPQHF.

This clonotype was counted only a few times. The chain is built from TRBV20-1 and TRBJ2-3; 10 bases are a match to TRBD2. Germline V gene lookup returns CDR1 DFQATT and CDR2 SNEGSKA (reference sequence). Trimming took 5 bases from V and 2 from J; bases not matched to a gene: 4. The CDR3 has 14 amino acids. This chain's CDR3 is CSAASGGNTDTQYF. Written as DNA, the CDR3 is TGCAGTGCTGCTAGCGGGGGAAACACAGATACGCAGTATTTT.

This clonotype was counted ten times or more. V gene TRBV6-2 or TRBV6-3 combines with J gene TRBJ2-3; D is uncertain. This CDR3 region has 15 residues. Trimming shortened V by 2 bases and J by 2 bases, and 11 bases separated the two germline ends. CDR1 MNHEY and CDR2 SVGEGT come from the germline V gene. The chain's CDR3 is CASSYELQATDTQYF. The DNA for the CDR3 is TGTGCCAGCAGTTACGAACTGCAAGCCACAGATACGCAGTATTTT.

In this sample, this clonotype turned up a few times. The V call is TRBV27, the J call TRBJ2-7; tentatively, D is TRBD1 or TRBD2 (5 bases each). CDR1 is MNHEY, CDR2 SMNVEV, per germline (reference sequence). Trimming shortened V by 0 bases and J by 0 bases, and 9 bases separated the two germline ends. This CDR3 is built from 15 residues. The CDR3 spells CASSLSRGSSYEQYF. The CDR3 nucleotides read TGTGCCAGCAGTTTATCGAGGGGAAGCTCCTACGAGCAGTACTTC.

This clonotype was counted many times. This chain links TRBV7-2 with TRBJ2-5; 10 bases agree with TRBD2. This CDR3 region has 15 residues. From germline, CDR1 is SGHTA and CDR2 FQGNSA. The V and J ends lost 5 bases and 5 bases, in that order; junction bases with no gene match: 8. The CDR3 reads CASSPGTSVLETQYF. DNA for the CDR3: TGTGCCAGCAGCCCCGGGACTAGCGTTTTGGAGACCCAGTACTTC. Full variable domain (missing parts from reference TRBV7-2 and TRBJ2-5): GAGVSQSPSNKVTEKGKDVELRCDPISGHTALYWYRQSLGQGLEFLIYFQGNSAPDKSGLPSDRFSAERTGGSVSTLTIQRTQQEDSAVYLCASSPGTSVLETQYFGPGTRLLVL.

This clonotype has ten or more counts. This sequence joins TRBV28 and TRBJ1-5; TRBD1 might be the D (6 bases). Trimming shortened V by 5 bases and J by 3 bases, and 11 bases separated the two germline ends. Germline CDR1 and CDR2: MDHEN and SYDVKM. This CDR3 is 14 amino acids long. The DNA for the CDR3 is TGTGCCAGCAGTCCCAAGGGGGTCAATCAGCCCCAGCATTTT. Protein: CASSPKGVNQPQHF.

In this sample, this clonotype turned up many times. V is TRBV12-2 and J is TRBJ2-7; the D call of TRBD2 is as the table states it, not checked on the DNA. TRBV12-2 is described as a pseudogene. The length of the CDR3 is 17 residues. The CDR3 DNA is TGTGCAAGTCGCTTAGGTTTACAAGCGGGGGACTCCTACGAGCAGTACTTC. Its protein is CASRLGLQAGDSYEQYF.

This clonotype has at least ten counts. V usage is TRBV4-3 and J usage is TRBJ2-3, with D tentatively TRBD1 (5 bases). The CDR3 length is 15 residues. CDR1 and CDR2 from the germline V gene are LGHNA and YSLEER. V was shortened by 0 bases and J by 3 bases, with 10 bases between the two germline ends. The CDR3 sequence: CASSQEGRRTDTQYF. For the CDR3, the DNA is TGCGCCAGCAGCCAAGAGGGGCGCCGAACAGATACGCAGTATTTT.

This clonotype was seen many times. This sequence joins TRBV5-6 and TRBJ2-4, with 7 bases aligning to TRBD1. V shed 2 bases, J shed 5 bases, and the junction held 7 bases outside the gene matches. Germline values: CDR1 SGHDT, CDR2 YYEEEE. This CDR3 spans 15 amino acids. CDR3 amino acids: CASSLGVGGENIQYF. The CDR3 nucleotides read TGTGCCAGCAGCTTAGGGGTAGGGGGCGAAAACATTCAGTACTTC.